The source of this TCR beta chain is a study of Ad26.COV2.S vaccination and SARS-CoV-2 variants. Per germline, CDR1 MNHEY and CDR2 SVGEGT. CDR3 size: 15 residues. Trimming shortened V by 2 bases and J by 5 bases, and 12 bases separated the two germline ends. Generated by immunoSEQ multiplex PCR, the TCRdb table keeps only in-frame clones and is missing some. The table includes approximately 450,000 clones, approximately 92% detected once. Treatment reported: some 19 received Ad26.COV2.S at low or high dose, single or two shots; several received placebo; per-sample allocation not given. Material that was analyzed had been drawn on day 63 after the first vaccine or placebo injection.

The V call is TRBV6-2 or TRBV6-3, the J call TRBJ2-2, with D perhaps TRBD1 or TRBD2 (6 bases each). This specimen was peripheral blood, taken in a trial of Ad26.COV2.S vaccine versus placebo. The origin of this receptor is a person aged 18 to 59 who received the Ad26.COV2.S COVID-19 vaccine or a placebo. The CDR3 nucleotides are TGTGCCAGCAGTTACCAAATAGGGGGGACCGGGGAGCTGTTTTTT. It specifies CASSYQIGGTGELFF.